This note documents a single TCR beta chain sequence. Extraction of total RNA was performed on unfractionated whole blood. This sample was included in a study of human T cells and chemical hapten exposure. Study background: Small pooled library volume differences chiefly drove per-sample TCR yield variation.

Individual cDNA molecules (in the library) carried attached unique molecular identifiers. A single record per CDR3 protein comes from TCRdb applying MiXCR to the reads. This sample has fewer than 150,000 distinct CDR3 sequences; about 7.7% occur once, and the top ten carry roughly 1.3%. This CDR3 contains 18 residues. V lost 0 bases and J lost 0, with 17 bases in between. From germline, CDR1 is SGHVS and CDR2 FQNEAQ. Material for sequencing was whole blood. This clonotype originated in a human donor in good health. Some clones in this sample may be carry-over from other donors' samples. The V gene is TRBV7-8, the J gene TRBJ2-5, with D perhaps matching TRBD1 (6 bases). CDR3 loop: CASSLAAGAKSYQETQYF. DNA for the CDR3: TGTGCCAGCAGCTTAGCAGCAGGGGCTAAGTCGTACCAAGAGACCCAGTACTTC.